This section outlines one TCR beta chain sequence together with its context. Genomic DNA of each subset was evenly split across several immunoSEQ plates. Sequencing used immunoSEQ multiplex PCR; TCRdb keeps in-frame clones, though not all of them. The table includes a few hundred thousand clones, 74% detected once. All donors qualified as healthy HIV-negative adults and had experienced no recent acute infections or vaccinations. The sample belongs to a study of shared clonotypes between healthy human individuals. Trimming cost V 3 bases and J 4 bases; bases outside gene matches: 1. The CDR3 has 15 residues. CDR1 is LGHNA, CDR2 YNFKEQ, per germline.

Sample: memory CD4+ T cells sorted from blood. Subset specified: CD45RA-negative fraction. The rearrangement joins TRBV4-2 to TRBJ2-2, with 11 bases matching TRBD2. This receptor was identified in a man aged 25-40 years in good health. DNA of the CDR3: TGTGCCAGCAGCCATGGGACTAGCGGCACCGGGGAGCTGTTTTTT. Translation: CASSHGTSGTGELFF.